This T cell receptor beta chain was obtained from a study of blood T cells in healthy people across ages. This clonotype has just a few counts. Trimming removed 6 bases from V and 5 bases from J, with 16 bases in between. The CDR3 loop spans 13 amino acids. The germline gives CDR1 DFQATT, CDR2 SNEGSKA (reference sequence). The people who gave samples were healthy Caucasians from Russia, aged roughly 6 to 100. With a J-beta primer mix and a sample-barcoded 5' primer, a second PCR ran 7 to 11 cycles. Via MiXCR, TCRdb re-called the 5' RACE reads, giving one row per CDR3 protein. Here the sample spans roughly 550,000 distinct CDR3 sequences, 24% being singletons. Another study also made use of these data, one on T cells of mothers and their children. As that study records: Six children, together with their three healthy Caucasian mothers, made up the donors. It was observed that no persistent microchimeric T cell clones could be detected.

The sample consisted of blood. The receptor comes from a boy younger than 18 in good health. J is TRBJ2-5 and V is TRBV20-1; D is possibly TRBD2 (7 bases). CDR3 in DNA: TGCAGTGCCGCGGAGGGGGGGACGGAGACCCAGTACTTC. Residues: CSAAEGGTETQYF.